These T cell receptor beta chains were read from a single sample in a study of T-cell reconstitution after alpha-beta-depleted transplantation in children. TCRdb reprocessed the PCR reads via MiXCR and lists one record per CDR3 protein. The sample includes about 470,000 distinct CDR3 sequences, about 45% of them seen just once. This material consisted of PBMCs, taken before TCRalphabeta/CD19-depleted stem cell transplant. These TCRs come from a girl aged 2 to 10 with aplastic anemia, due to receive a stem cell transplant. Each CDR3 is given with its conserved first and last residue. The order of the fields is D gene, J gene, clone size, V gene, CDR3 DNA, CDR3 protein. D genes are given only for firm matches. Not every row has a clone size; where given, it reads once, few, many or a size class.

d_call: NA
j_call: TRBJ2-7
clone_size: NA
v_call: TRBV4-1
cdr3_nt: TGCGCCAGCAGCCAAGATAGGAGGGGCCTAAGGGAGCAGTACTTC
cdr3_aa: CASSQDRRGLREQYF

d_call: NA
j_call: TRBJ2-1
clone_size: NA
v_call: TRBV6-5
cdr3_nt: TGTGCCAGCAGTCACCTTAAACAGGGAGGGAATGAGCAGTTCTTC
cdr3_aa: CASSHLKQGGNEQFF

d_call: NA
j_call: TRBJ2-3
clone_size: NA
v_call: TRBV12-3/TRBV12-4
cdr3_nt: TGTGCCAGCAGTCCGCGGGACGCCCGCACAGATACGCAGTATTTT
cdr3_aa: CASSPRDARTDTQYF

d_call: TRBD2
j_call: TRBJ2-1
clone_size: NA
v_call: TRBV28
cdr3_nt: TGTGCCAGCGGTAGCGGGAGGCTTCCCTACAATGAGCAGTTCTTC
cdr3_aa: CASGSGRLPYNEQFF

d_call: TRBD2
j_call: TRBJ2-7
clone_size: NA
v_call: TRBV7-2
cdr3_nt: TGTGCCAGCAGCTTAGTCTCTTCGGGGGGGCACGAGCAGTACTTC
cdr3_aa: CASSLVSSGGHEQYF

d_call: NA
j_call: TRBJ1-4
clone_size: NA
v_call: TRBV28
cdr3_nt: TGTGCCAGCAGTTTCAGGTCCTATGAAAAACTGTTTTTT
cdr3_aa: CASSFRSYEKLFF

d_call: NA
j_call: TRBJ1-2
clone_size: few
v_call: TRBV7-9
cdr3_nt: TGTGCCAGCAGCCACGGGCCCATCTATGGCTACACCTTC
cdr3_aa: CASSHGPIYGYTF

d_call: TRBD2
j_call: TRBJ2-5
clone_size: few
v_call: TRBV7-2
cdr3_nt: TGTGCCAGCAGCTTACGGCTAGCGGGAACGCAGGAGACCCAGTACTTC
cdr3_aa: CASSLRLAGTQETQYF

d_call: TRBD2
j_call: TRBJ2-5
clone_size: many
v_call: TRBV5-5
cdr3_nt: TGTGCCAGCAGCTGGGGGCTAGCGGGAGGGGGGCAAGAGACCCAGTACTTC
cdr3_aa: CASSWGLAGGGQETQYF

d_call: TRBD2
j_call: TRBJ2-5
clone_size: NA
v_call: TRBV20-1
cdr3_nt: TGCAGTGCTAGTAGGGTGGGACTAGCGGGGGAAGGGGAGACCCAGTACTTC
cdr3_aa: CSASRVGLAGEGETQYF

d_call: NA
j_call: TRBJ2-2
clone_size: few
v_call: TRBV12-3/TRBV12-4
cdr3_nt: TGTGCCAGCAGTTTAGAGAGCACGGCGCAGAACACCGGGGAGCTGTTTTTT
cdr3_aa: CASSLESTAQNTGELFF

d_call: TRBD1
j_call: TRBJ2-1
clone_size: NA
v_call: TRBV29-1
cdr3_nt: TGCAGCGTGGATGACAGGGGTCCCTACAATGAGCAGTTCTTC
cdr3_aa: CSVDDRGPYNEQFF

d_call: NA
j_call: TRBJ2-2
clone_size: NA
v_call: TRBV11-2
cdr3_nt: TGTGCCAGCAGCTTTACTCGGGGTGAGAGCGCCGGGGAGCTGTTTTTT
cdr3_aa: CASSFTRGESAGELFF

d_call: NA
j_call: TRBJ2-5
clone_size: NA
v_call: TRBV7-2
cdr3_nt: TGTGCCAGCAGCTTACGGCTGGGTCCCGGAGAGACCCAGTACTTC
cdr3_aa: CASSLRLGPGETQYF

d_call: TRBD2
j_call: TRBJ2-3
clone_size: NA
v_call: TRBV5-1
cdr3_nt: TGCGCCAGCATCCTCCTGACTAGCGGGAGCACAGATACGCAGTATTTT
cdr3_aa: CASILLTSGSTDTQYF

d_call: NA
j_call: TRBJ2-1
clone_size: few
v_call: TRBV5-5
cdr3_nt: TGTGCCAGCAGCTCTAGGGGGGGAAACAATGAGCAGTTCTTC
cdr3_aa: CASSSRGGNNEQFF

d_call: NA
j_call: TRBJ2-5
clone_size: few
v_call: TRBV3-1
cdr3_nt: TGTGCCAGCAGCCAAGTGACCCAAGAGACCCAGTACTTC
cdr3_aa: CASSQVTQETQYF

d_call: NA
j_call: TRBJ2-5
clone_size: NA
v_call: TRBV29-1
cdr3_nt: TGCAGCGCCCACAGGGGGGGACAAGAGACCCAGTACTTC
cdr3_aa: CSAHRGGQETQYF

d_call: TRBD1
j_call: TRBJ1-5
clone_size: few
v_call: TRBV20-1
cdr3_nt: TGCAGTGCTCGCGGGACAGGCAATCAGCCCCAGCATTTT
cdr3_aa: CSARGTGNQPQHF

d_call: NA
j_call: TRBJ1-6
clone_size: many
v_call: TRBV20-1
cdr3_nt: TGCAGTGCTAGAGCTGGGGGCGAAATTAATTCACCCCTCCACTTT
cdr3_aa: CSARAGGEINSPLHF

d_call: NA
j_call: TRBJ2-4
clone_size: once
v_call: TRBV28
cdr3_nt: TGTGCCAGCAGCTACACCAAAAACATTCAGTACTTC
cdr3_aa: CASSYTKNIQYF

d_call: TRBD2
j_call: TRBJ2-3
clone_size: NA
v_call: TRBV28
cdr3_nt: TGTGCCAGCACCCCGGGACTAGCGGGGGGGCTCCCCATAAATACGCAGTATTTT
cdr3_aa: CASTPGLAGGLPINTQYF

d_call: NA
j_call: TRBJ1-5
clone_size: few
v_call: TRBV5-6
cdr3_nt: TGTGCCAGCAGCCTGAGGGCGGCCCGCGAGGGACCCTTTAATCAGCCCCAGCATTTT
cdr3_aa: CASSLRAAREGPFNQPQHF

d_call: TRBD2
j_call: TRBJ2-3
clone_size: many
v_call: TRBV24-1
cdr3_nt: TGTGCCACCAGTGTCACTAGCGGAGGGATTAGCACAGATACGCAGTATTTT
cdr3_aa: CATSVTSGGISTDTQYF

d_call: NA
j_call: TRBJ2-1
clone_size: once
v_call: TRBV28
cdr3_nt: TGTGCCAGCAGACTCGTCGTTCCTGGAAACAATGAGCAGTTCTTC
cdr3_aa: CASRLVVPGNNEQFF

d_call: TRBD2
j_call: TRBJ2-1
clone_size: many
v_call: TRBV20-1
cdr3_nt: TGCAGTGCGCACGGGTTTGGGACTAGCGGGAGGGATGAGCAGTTCTTC
cdr3_aa: CSAHGFGTSGRDEQFF

d_call: NA
j_call: TRBJ2-6
clone_size: many
v_call: TRBV28
cdr3_nt: TGTGCCAGCAGTTGGGCTACGGGGGCCAACGTCCTGACTTTC
cdr3_aa: CASSWATGANVLTF

d_call: NA
j_call: TRBJ1-1
clone_size: NA
v_call: TRBV11-2
cdr3_nt: TGTGCCAGCAGCGTAACGACCAGCTACACTGAAGCTTTCTTT
cdr3_aa: CASSVTTSYTEAFF

d_call: TRBD1
j_call: TRBJ2-1
clone_size: NA
v_call: TRBV7-9
cdr3_nt: TGTGCCAGCTCCGGGACAGGGGGGAATGAGCAGTTCTTC
cdr3_aa: CASSGTGGNEQFF

d_call: NA
j_call: TRBJ1-1
clone_size: NA
v_call: TRBV6-1
cdr3_nt: TGTGCCAGCGGCACAGGGCGGGGAGCTGAAGCTTTCTTT
cdr3_aa: CASGTGRGAEAFF

d_call: NA
j_call: TRBJ2-5
clone_size: few
v_call: TRBV20-1
cdr3_nt: TGCAGTGCTATCCCCCAAGAGACCCAGTACTTC
cdr3_aa: CSAIPQETQYF

d_call: TRBD2
j_call: TRBJ2-3
clone_size: few
v_call: TRBV6-5
cdr3_nt: TGTGCCAGCAGTTACTCGAGCGGACTAGCGGCTAGCACAGATACGCAGTATTTT
cdr3_aa: CASSYSSGLAASTDTQYF

d_call: NA
j_call: TRBJ2-2
clone_size: NA
v_call: TRBV18
cdr3_nt: TGTGCCAGCTCACTATCGGGACTGTCCTCGGGGAATCCCGGGGAGCTGTTTTTT
cdr3_aa: CASSLSGLSSGNPGELFF

d_call: TRBD2
j_call: TRBJ2-1
clone_size: few
v_call: TRBV7-3
cdr3_nt: TGTGCCAGCAGCTTAGCTAGCGGGAGGGCCGATGAGCAGTTCTTC
cdr3_aa: CASSLASGRADEQFF

d_call: NA
j_call: TRBJ2-7
clone_size: NA
v_call: TRBV2
cdr3_nt: TGTGCCAGCAGTGAAAGCCCTAGAGGGGAGCAGTACTTC
cdr3_aa: CASSESPRGEQYF

d_call: NA
j_call: TRBJ2-2
clone_size: NA
v_call: TRBV5-1
cdr3_nt: TGCGCCAGCAGCTTGTCGGCAGGGGGGACCGGGGAGCTGTTTTTT
cdr3_aa: CASSLSAGGTGELFF

d_call: NA
j_call: TRBJ2-6
clone_size: NA
v_call: TRBV6-2/TRBV6-3
cdr3_nt: TGTGCCAGCAGCCCGAGGACGAGCTCTGGGGCCAACGTCCTGACTTTC
cdr3_aa: CASSPRTSSGANVLTF

d_call: TRBD2
j_call: TRBJ2-1
clone_size: many
v_call: TRBV5-1
cdr3_nt: TGCGCCAGCAGCTTGGGGTTAGCGGGAGACAAAAGGGATGAGCAGTTCTTC
cdr3_aa: CASSLGLAGDKRDEQFF

d_call: TRBD1
j_call: TRBJ2-2
clone_size: NA
v_call: TRBV10-3
cdr3_nt: TGTGCCATCAGTGAGAGGGACAGGGAGTTTAACGGGGAGCTGTTTTTT
cdr3_aa: CAISERDREFNGELFF

d_call: NA
j_call: TRBJ2-3
clone_size: few
v_call: TRBV6-1
cdr3_nt: TGTGCCAGCAGTGAAATTGGTCTCGGACAGATTACGCAGTATTTT
cdr3_aa: CASSEIGLGQITQYF

d_call: NA
j_call: TRBJ2-5
clone_size: NA
v_call: TRBV20-1
cdr3_nt: TGCAGTGCTAGAGATTATTGGCGTGGAGAGACCCAGTACTTC
cdr3_aa: CSARDYWRGETQYF

d_call: NA
j_call: TRBJ2-7
clone_size: NA
v_call: TRBV4-1
cdr3_nt: TGCGCCAGCAGCCCGGACTTAAACTACGAGCAGTACTTC
cdr3_aa: CASSPDLNYEQYF

d_call: NA
j_call: TRBJ2-2
clone_size: NA
v_call: TRBV7-7
cdr3_nt: TGTGCCAGCAGCAAAACAGGGCCGAACACCGGGGAGCTGTTTTTT
cdr3_aa: CASSKTGPNTGELFF

d_call: NA
j_call: TRBJ1-2
clone_size: many
v_call: TRBV12-3/TRBV12-4
cdr3_nt: TGTGCCACCGCTTTTCGTAGTGGCTACACCTTC
cdr3_aa: CATAFRSGYTF

d_call: TRBD1
j_call: TRBJ1-3
clone_size: NA
v_call: TRBV11-2
cdr3_nt: TGTGCCAGCAGCTATTCGCCGGGACAGGGGGCCGGAAACACCATATATTTT
cdr3_aa: CASSYSPGQGAGNTIYF

d_call: NA
j_call: TRBJ2-5
clone_size: many
v_call: TRBV27
cdr3_nt: TGTGCCAGCAGTTCGCTGGGGACCCAGTACTTC
cdr3_aa: CASSSLGTQYF

d_call: NA
j_call: TRBJ1-1
clone_size: once
v_call: TRBV6-2/TRBV6-3
cdr3_nt: TGTGCCAGCAGTTACCCTATGCGGGACCCCCTCGGTGGAGCTTTCTTT
cdr3_aa: CASSYPMRDPLGGAFF